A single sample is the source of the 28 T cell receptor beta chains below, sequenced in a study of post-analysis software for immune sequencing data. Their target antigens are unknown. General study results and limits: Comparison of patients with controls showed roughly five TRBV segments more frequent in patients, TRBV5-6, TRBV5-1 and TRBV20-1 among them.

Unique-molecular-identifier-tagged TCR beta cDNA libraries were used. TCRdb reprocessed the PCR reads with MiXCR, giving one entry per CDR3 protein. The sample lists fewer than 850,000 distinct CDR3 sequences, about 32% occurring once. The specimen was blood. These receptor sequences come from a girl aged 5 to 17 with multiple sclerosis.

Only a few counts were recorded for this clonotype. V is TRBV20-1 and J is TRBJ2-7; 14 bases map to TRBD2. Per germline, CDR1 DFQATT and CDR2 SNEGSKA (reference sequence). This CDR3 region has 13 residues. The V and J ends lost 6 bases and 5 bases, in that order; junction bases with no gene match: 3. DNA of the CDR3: TGCAGTGCCCCGGGACTAGCGGGAGACGAGCAGTACTTC. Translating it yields CSAPGLAGDEQYF.

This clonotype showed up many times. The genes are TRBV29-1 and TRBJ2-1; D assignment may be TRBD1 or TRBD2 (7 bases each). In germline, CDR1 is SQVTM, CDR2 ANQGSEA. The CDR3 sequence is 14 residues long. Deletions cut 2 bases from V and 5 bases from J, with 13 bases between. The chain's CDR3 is CSVERGGQHNEQFF. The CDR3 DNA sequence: TGCAGCGTTGAAAGGGGGGGACAGCACAATGAGCAGTTCTTC.

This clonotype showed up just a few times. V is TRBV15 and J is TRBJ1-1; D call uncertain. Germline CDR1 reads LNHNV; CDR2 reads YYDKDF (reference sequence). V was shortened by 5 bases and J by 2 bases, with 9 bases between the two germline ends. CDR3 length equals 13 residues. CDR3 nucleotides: TGTGCCACCAGCTTAGAGGGAAACACTGAAGCTTTCTTT. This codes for CATSLEGNTEAFF. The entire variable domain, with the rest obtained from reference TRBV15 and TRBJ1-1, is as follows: DAMVIQNPRYQVTQFGKPVTLSCSQTLNHNVMYWYQQKSSQAPKLLFHYYDKDFNNEADTPDNFQSRRPNTSFCFLDIRSPGLGDTAMYLCATSLEGNTEAFFGQGTRLTVV.

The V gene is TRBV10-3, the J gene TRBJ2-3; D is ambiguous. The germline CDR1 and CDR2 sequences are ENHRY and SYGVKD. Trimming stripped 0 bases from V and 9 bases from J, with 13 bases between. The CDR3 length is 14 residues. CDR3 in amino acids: CAISESGASETQYF. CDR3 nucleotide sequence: TGTGCCATCAGTGAGTCCGGAGCGTCGGAGACGCAGTATTTT.

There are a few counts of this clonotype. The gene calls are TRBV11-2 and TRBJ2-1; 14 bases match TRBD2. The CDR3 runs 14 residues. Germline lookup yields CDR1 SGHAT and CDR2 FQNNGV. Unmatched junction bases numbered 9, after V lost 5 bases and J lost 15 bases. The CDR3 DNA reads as TGTGCCAGCAGCAACCCGGGGACTAGCGGGAGCAGGTTCTTC. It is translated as CASSNPGTSGSRFF. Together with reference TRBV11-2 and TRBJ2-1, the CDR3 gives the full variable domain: EAGVAQSPRYKIIEKRQSVAFWCNPISGHATLYWYQQILGQGPKLLIQFQNNGVVDDSQLPKDRFSAERLKGVDSTLKIQPAKLEDSAVYLCASSNPGTSGSRFFGPGTRLTVL.

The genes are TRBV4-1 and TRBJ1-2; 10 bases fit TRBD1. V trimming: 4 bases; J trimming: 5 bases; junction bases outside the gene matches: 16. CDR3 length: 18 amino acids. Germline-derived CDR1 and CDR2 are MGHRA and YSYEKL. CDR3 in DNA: TGCGCCAGCAGCCTGACCCTCCCGGCGACAGGGGGCCTTTATGGCTACACCTTC. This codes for CASSLTLPATGGLYGYTF.

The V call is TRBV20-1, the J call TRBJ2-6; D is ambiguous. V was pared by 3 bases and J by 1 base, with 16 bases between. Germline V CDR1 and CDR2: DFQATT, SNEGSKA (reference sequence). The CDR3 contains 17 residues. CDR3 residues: CSASGRARSSGANVLTF. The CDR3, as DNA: TGCAGTGCTAGCGGCCGAGCCAGATCTTCTGGGGCCAACGTCCTGACTTTC.

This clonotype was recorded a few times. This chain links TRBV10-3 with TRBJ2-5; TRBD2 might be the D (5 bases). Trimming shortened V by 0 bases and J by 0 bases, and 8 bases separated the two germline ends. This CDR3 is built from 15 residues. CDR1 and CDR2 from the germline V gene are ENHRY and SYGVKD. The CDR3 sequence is CAISESRGYQETQYF. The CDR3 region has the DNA TGTGCCATCAGTGAGTCTCGGGGATACCAAGAGACCCAGTACTTC.

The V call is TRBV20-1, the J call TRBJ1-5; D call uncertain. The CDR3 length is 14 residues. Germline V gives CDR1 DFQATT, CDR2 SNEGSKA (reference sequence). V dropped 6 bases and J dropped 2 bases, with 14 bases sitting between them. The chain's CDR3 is CSAPGWGGNQPQHF. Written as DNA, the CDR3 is TGCAGTGCGCCGGGATGGGGAGGCAATCAGCCCCAGCATTTT.

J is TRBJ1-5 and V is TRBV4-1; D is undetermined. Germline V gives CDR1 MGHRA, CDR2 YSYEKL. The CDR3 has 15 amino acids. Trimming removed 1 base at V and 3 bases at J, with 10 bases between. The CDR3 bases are TGCGCCAGCAGCCAAGTTTACTGGCCCAATCAGCCCCAGCATTTT. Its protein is CASSQVYWPNQPQHF.

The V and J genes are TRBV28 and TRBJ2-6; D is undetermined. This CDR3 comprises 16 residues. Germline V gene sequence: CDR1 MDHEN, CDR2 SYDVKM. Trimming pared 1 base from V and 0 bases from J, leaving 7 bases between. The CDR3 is CASSLSGFSGANVLTF. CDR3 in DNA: TGTGCCAGCAGTTTATCCGGGTTCTCTGGGGCCAACGTCCTGACTTTC. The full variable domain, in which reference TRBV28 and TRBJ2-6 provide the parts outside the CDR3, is DVKVTQSSRYLVKRTGEKVFLECVQDMDHENMFWYRQDPGLGLRLIYFSYDVKMKEKGDIPEGYSVSREKKERFSLILESASTNQTSMYLCASSLSGFSGANVLTFGAGSRLTVL.

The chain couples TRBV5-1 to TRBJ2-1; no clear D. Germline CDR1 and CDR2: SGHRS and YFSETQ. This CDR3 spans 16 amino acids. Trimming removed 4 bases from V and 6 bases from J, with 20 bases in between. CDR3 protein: CASSLIPDRSSNEQFF. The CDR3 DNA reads TGCGCCAGCAGCCTCATACCGGACCGAAGCAGCAATGAGCAGTTCTTC.

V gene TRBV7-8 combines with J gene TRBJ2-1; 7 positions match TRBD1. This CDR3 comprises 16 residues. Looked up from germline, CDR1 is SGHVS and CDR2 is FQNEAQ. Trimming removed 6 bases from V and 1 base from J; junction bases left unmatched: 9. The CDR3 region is CASRANRGQSYNEQFF. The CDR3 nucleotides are TGTGCCAGCAGGGCAAACAGGGGACAATCCTACAATGAGCAGTTCTTC.

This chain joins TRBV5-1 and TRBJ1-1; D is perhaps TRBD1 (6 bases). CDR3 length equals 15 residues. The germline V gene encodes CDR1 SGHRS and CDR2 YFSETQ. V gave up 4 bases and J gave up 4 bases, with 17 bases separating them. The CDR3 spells CASSGRQAGSTEAFF. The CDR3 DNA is TGCGCCAGCAGCGGGAGACAGGCCGGGAGCACTGAAGCTTTCTTT.

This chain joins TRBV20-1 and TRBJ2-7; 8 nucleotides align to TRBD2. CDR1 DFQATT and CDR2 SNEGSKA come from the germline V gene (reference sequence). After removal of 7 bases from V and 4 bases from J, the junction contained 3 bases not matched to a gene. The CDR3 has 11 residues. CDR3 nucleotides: TGCAGTGTACTAGCGGAGTACGAGCAGTACTTC. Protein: CSVLAEYEQYF.

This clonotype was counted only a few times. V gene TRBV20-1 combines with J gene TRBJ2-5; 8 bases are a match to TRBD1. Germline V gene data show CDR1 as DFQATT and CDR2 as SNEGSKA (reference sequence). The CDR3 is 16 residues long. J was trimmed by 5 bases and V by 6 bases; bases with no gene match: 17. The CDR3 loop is CSARRAGGRVRETQYF. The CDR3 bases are TGCAGTGCAAGACGTGCAGGGGGCCGGGTCAGGGAGACCCAGTACTTC.

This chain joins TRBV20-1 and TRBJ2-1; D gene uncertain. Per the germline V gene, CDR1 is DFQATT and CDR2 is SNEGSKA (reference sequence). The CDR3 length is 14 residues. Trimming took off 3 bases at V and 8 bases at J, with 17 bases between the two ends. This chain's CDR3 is CSARGIKMGYEQFF. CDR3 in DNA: TGCAGTGCTAGGGGCATTAAAATGGGCTATGAGCAGTTCTTC.

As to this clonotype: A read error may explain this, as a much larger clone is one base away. Here the CDR3 reads CASSRSGGHYNEQYF. CDR3 nucleotide sequence: TGTGCCAGCAGCCGCTCGGGAGGGCATTACAATGAGCAGTACTTC. The V gene is TRBV7-2, the J gene TRBJ2-1, with 8 bases matching TRBD2. The DNA end is a closer match to TRBJ2-7, so the J assignment may be wrong. The CDR3 runs 15 residues. Germline CDR1 SGHTA, CDR2 FQGNSA.

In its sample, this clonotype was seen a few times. For the CDR3, the DNA is TGCAGTGCGCGGGGGACTAGCGGGGGGACAGGCACAGATACGCAGTATTTT. It yields the protein CSARGTSGGTGTDTQYF. J is TRBJ2-3 and V is TRBV20-1, with 15 bases fitting TRBD2. The CDR3 spans 17 residues. Trimming cost V 6 bases and J 1 base; bases outside gene matches: 8. Germline V gene sequence: CDR1 DFQATT, CDR2 SNEGSKA (reference sequence).

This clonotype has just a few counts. The CDR3 bases are TGCGCCAGCAGCCGTGGACCTCCGACAGCACCCCAAGAGACCCAGTACTTC. As protein: CASSRGPPTAPQETQYF. This chain joins TRBV5-1 and TRBJ2-5; a possible D gene is TRBD1 (5 bases). The CDR3 consists of 17 residues. Per germline, CDR1 SGHRS and CDR2 YFSETQ. Trimming shortened V by 4 bases and J by 1 base, and 20 bases separated the two germline ends.

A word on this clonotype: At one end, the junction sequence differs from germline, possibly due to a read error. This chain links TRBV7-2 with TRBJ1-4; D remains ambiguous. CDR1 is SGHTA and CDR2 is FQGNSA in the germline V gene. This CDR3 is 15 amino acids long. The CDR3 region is CASSLDQARIGKRFF. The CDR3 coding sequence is TGTGCCAGCAGCTTAGATCAGGCGCGGATTGGAAAACGGTTTTTT.

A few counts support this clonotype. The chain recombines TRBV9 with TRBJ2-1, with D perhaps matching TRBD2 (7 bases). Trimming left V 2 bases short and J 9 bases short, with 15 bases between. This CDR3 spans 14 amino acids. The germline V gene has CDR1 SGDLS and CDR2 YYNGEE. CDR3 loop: CASSVGGARGEQFF. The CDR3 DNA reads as TGTGCCAGCAGCGTTGGGGGGGCGCGGGGTGAGCAGTTCTTC.

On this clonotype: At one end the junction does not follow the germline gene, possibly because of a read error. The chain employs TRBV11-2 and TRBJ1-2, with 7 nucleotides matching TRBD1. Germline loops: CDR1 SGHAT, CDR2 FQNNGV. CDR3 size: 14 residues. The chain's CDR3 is CASSVRDSYYDYTF. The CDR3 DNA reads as TGTGCCAGCAGCGTACGGGACAGCTACTATGACTACACCTTC.

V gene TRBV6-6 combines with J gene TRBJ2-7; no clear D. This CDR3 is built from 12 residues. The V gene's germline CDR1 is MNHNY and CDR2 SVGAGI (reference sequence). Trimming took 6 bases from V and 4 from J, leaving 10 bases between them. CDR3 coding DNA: TGTGCCAGCAGCCACGCCCCGTACGAGCAGTACTTC. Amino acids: CASSHAPYEQYF.

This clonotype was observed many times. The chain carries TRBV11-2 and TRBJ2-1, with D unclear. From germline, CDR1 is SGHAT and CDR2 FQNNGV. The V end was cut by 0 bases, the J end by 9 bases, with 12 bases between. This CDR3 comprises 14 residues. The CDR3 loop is CASSLDLRESEQFF. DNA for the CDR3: TGTGCCAGCAGCTTAGATCTAAGGGAAAGTGAGCAGTTCTTC.

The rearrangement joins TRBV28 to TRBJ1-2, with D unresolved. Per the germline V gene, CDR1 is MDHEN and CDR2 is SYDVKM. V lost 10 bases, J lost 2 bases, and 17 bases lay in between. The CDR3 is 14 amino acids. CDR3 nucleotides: TGTGCCACCAATGAACCAAGCAGGAACTATGGCTACACCTTC. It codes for CATNEPSRNYGYTF.

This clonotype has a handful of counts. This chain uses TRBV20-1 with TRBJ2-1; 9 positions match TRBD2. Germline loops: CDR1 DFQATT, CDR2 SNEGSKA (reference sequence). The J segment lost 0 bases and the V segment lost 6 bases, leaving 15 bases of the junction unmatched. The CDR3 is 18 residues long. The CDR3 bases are TGCAGTGCCTGGGGCGGGGGGGGACAACATTTCTCCTACAATGAGCAGTTCTTC. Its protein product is CSAWGGGGQHFSYNEQFF.

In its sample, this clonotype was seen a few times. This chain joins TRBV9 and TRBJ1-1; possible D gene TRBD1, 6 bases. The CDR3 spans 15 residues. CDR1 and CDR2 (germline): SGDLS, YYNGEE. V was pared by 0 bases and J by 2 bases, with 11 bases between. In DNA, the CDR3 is TGTGCCAGCAGCGTAGATCTGGGGACAAACACTGAAGCTTTCTTT. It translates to CASSVDLGTNTEAFF.